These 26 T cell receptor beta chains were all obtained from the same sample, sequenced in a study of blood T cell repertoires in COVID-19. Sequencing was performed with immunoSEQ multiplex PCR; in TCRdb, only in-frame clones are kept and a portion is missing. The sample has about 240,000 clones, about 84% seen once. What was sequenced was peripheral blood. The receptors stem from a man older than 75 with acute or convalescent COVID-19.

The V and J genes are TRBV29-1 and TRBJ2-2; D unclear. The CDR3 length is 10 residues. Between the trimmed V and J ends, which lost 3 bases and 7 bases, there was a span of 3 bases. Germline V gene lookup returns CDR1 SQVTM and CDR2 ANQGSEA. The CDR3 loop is CSVDIGELFF. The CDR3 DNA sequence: TGCAGCGTTGACATCGGGGAGCTGTTTTTT.

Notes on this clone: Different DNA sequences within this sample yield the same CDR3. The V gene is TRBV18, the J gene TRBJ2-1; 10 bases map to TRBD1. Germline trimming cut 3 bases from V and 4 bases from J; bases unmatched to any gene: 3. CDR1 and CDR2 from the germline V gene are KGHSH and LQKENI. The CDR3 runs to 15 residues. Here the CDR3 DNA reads TGTGCCAGCTCACCGGGGACAGGGGAATACAATGAGCAGTTCTTC. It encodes CASSPGTGEYNEQFF.

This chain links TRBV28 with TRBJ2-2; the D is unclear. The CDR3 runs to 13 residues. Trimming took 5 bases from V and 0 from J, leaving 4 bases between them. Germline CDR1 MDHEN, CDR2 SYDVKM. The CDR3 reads CASSTTNTGELFF. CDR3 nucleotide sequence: TGTGCCAGCAGTACTACGAACACCGGGGAGCTGTTTTTT.

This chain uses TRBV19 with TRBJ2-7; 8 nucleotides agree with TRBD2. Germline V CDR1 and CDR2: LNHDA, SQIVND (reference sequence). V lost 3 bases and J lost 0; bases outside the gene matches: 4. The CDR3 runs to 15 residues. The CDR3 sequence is CASSMVAGSSYEQYF. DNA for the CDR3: TGTGCCAGTAGTATGGTAGCGGGAAGCTCCTACGAGCAGTACTTC.

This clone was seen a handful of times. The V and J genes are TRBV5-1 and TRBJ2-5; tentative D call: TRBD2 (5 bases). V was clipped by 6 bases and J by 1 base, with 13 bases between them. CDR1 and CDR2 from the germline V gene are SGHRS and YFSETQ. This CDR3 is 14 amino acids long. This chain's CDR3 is CASKRENPQETQYF. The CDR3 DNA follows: TGCGCCAGCAAACGGGAAAATCCCCAAGAGACCCAGTACTTC.

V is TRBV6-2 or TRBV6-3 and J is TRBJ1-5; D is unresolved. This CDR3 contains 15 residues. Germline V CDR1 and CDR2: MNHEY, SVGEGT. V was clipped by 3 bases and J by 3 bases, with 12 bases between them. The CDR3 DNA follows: TGTGCCAGCAGTTATGGCCAGGCAAACAATCAGCCCCAGCATTTT. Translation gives CASSYGQANNQPQHF.

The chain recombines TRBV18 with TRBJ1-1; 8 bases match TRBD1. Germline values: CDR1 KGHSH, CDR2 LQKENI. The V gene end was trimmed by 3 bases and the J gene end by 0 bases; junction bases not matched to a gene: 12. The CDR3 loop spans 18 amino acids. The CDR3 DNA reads TGTGCCAGCTCACCCTTACCCGGACAGGGAAACATGAACACTGAAGCTTTCTTT. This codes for CASSPLPGQGNMNTEAFF.

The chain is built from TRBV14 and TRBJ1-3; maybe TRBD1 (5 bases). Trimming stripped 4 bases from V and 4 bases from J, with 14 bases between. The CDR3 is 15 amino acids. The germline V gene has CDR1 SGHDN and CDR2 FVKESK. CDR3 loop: CASSLLGGDGNTIYF. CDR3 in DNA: TGTGCCAGCAGCCTATTGGGAGGGGACGGAAACACCATATATTTT.

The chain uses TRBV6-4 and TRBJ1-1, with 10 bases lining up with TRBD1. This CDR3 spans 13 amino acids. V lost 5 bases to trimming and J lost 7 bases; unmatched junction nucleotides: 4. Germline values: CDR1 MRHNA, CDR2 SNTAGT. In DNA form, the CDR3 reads TGTGCCAGCAGTTCGACAGGGGGCTTTGAAGCTTTCTTT. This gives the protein CASSSTGGFEAFF.

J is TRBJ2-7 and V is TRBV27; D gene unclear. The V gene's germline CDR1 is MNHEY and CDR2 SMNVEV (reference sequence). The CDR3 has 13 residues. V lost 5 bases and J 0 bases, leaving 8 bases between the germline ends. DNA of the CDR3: TGTGCCAGCAGTGTACACCGCTCCTACGAGCAGTACTTC. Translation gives CASSVHRSYEQYF.

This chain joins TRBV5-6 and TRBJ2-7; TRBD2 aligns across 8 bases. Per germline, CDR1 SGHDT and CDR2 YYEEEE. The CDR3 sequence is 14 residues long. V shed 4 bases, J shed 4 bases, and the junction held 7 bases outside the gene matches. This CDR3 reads CASSSSGLVYEQYF. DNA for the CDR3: TGTGCCAGCAGCAGCTCGGGACTAGTGTACGAGCAGTACTTC.

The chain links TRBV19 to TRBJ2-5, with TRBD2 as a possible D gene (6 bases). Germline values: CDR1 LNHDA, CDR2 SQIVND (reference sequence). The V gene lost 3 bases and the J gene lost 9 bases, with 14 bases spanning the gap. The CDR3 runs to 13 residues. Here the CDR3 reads CASSMVGTGAQYF. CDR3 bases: TGTGCCAGTAGTATGGTCGGTACGGGGGCCCAGTACTTC.

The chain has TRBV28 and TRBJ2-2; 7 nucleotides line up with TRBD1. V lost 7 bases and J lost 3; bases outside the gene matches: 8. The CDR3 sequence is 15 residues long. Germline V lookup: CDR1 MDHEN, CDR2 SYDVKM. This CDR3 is CASTQGQPYTGELFF. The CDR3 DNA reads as TGTGCCAGCACCCAGGGACAGCCCTACACCGGGGAGCTGTTTTTT.

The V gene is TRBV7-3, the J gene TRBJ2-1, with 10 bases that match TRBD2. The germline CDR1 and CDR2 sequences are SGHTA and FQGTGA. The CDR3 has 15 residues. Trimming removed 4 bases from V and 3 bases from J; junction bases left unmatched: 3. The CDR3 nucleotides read TGTGCCAGCAGCTCGACTAGCGGGTTCTACAATGAGCAGTTCTTC. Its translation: CASSSTSGFYNEQFF.

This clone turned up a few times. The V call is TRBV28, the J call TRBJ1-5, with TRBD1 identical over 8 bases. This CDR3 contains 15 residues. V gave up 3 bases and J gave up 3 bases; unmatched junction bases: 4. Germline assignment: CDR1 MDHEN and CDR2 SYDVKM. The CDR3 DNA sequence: TGTGCCAGCAGTTTCCTGGACAGGGACAATCAGCCCCAGCATTTT. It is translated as CASSFLDRDNQPQHF.

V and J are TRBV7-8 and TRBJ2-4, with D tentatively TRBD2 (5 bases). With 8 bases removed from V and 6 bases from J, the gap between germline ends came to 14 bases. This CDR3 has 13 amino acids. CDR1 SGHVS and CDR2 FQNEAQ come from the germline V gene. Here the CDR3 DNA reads TGTGCCAGCTCCCTCGACGAGGGAAACATTCAGTACTTC. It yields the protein CASSLDEGNIQYF.

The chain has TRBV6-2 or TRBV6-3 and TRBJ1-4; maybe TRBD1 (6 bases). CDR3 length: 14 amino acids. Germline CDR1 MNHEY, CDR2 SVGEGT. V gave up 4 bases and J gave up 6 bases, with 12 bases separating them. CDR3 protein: CASSSQGWDEKLFF. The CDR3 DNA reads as TGTGCCAGCAGTTCACAGGGTTGGGATGAAAAACTGTTTTTT.

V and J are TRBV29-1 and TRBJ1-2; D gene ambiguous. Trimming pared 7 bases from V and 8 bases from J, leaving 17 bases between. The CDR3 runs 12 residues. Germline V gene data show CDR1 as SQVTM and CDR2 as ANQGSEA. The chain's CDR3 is CSGGSTPKGYTF. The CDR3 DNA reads TGCAGCGGTGGTTCTACCCCGAAAGGCTACACCTTC.

CDR3 sequence: CASSSDSSSYNEQFF. The DNA for the CDR3 is TGTGCCAGCAGTTCAGACAGCAGCTCCTACAATGAGCAGTTCTTC. The chain employs TRBV11-2 and TRBJ2-1; TRBD1 is a possible D gene (5 bases). Looked up from germline, CDR1 is SGHAT and CDR2 is FQNNGV. The CDR3 consists of 15 residues. Trimming left V 6 bases short and J 0 bases short, with 12 bases between.

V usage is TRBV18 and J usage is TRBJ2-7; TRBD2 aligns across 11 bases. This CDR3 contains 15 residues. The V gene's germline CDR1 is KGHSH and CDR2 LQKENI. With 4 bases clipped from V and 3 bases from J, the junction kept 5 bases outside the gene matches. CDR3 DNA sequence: TGTGCCAGCTCACTGGGGGGGACTAGCGGCTACGAGCAGTACTTC. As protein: CASSLGGTSGYEQYF. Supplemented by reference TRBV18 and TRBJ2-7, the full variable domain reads NAGVMQNPRHLVRRRGQEARLRCSPMKGHSHVYWYRQLPEEGLKFMVYLQKENIIDESGMPKERFSAEFPKEGPSILRIQQVVRGDSAAYFCASSLGGTSGYEQYFGPGTRLTVT.

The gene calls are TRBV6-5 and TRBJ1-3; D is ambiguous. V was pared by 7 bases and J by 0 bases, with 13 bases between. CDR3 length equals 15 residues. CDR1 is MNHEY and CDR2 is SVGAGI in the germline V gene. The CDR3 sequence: CASILNLSSGNTIYF. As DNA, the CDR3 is TGTGCCAGCATCCTGAATTTGAGCTCTGGAAACACCATATATTTT.

The CDR3 loop reads CASSSRGLRFGTYEQYF. The CDR3 nucleotides are TGTGCCAGCAGCTCCCGAGGGCTTCGATTTGGGACCTACGAGCAGTACTTC. This chain uses TRBV28 with TRBJ2-7, with D possibly being TRBD2 (5 bases). The V end lost 6 bases, the J end lost 2 bases, and 23 bases lay between the germline ends. The CDR3 runs to 17 residues. Germline V gene data show CDR1 as MDHEN and CDR2 as SYDVKM.

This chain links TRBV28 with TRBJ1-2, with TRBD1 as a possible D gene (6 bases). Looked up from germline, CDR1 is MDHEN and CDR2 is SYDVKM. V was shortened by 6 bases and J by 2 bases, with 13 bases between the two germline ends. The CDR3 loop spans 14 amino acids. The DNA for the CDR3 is TGTGCCAGCAGAAACTCAGGGGTGAACTATGGCTACACCTTC. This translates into CASRNSGVNYGYTF.

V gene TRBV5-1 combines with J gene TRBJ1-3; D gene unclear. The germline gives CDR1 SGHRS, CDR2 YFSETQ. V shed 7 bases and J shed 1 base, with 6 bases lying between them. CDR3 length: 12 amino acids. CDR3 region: CASGESGNTIYF. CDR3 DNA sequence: TGCGCCAGCGGGGAGTCTGGAAACACCATATATTTT.

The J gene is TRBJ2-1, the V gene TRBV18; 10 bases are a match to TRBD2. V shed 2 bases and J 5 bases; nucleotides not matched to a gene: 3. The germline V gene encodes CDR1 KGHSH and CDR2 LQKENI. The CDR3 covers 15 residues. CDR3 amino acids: CASSPTGLADNEQFF. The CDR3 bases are TGTGCCAGCTCACCAACCGGACTAGCGGACAATGAGCAGTTCTTC.

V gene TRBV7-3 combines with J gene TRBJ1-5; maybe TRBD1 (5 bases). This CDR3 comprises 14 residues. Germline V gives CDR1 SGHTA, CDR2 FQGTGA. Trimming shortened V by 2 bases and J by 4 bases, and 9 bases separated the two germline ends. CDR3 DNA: TGTGCCAGCAGCTTACAGGGTGGGAATCAGCCCCAGCATTTT. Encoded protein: CASSLQGGNQPQHF. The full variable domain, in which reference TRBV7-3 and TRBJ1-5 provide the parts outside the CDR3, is GAGVSQTPSNKVTEKGKYVELRCDPISGHTALYWYRQSLGQGPEFLIYFQGTGAADDSGLPNDRFFAVRPEGSVSTLKIQRTERGDSAVYLCASSLQGGNQPQHFGDGTRLSIL.